These 14 T cell receptor beta chains were all obtained from the same sample, sequenced in a study of blood T cell repertoires in COVID-19. The repertoire was sequenced with immunoSEQ multiplex PCR; TCRdb's copy has only in-frame clones and lacks some. The data show about 230,000 clones, under 90% seen once. Sample: peripheral blood. Every receptor here comes from a man aged 45-65 years with COVID-19, enrolled during active disease.

The chain carries TRBV9 and TRBJ2-7; D is possibly TRBD2 (5 bases). The CDR3 is 13 residues long. The V gene lost 0 bases and the J gene lost 3 bases, with 7 bases spanning the gap. Germline-derived CDR1 and CDR2 are SGDLS and YYNGEE. The chain's CDR3 is CASSVGSDYEQYF. CDR3 coding DNA: TGTGCCAGCAGCGTAGGTAGCGACTACGAGCAGTACTTC. Combining the CDR3 with reference TRBV9 and TRBJ2-7 gives the whole variable domain DSGVTQTPKHLITATGQRVTLRCSPRSGDLSVYWYQQSLDQGLQFLIQYYNGEERAKGNILERFSAQQFPDLHSELNLSSLELGDSALYFCASSVGSDYEQYFGPGTRLTVT.

This clone was recorded only once. V and J are TRBV5-1 and TRBJ1-3; D perhaps matches TRBD1 (6 bases). The CDR3 runs 14 residues. Trimming cost V 3 bases and J 2 bases, with 9 bases left between them. In germline, CDR1 is SGHRS, CDR2 YFSETQ. The CDR3 reads CASSSTGTGNTIYF. The CDR3 DNA follows: TGCGCCAGCAGCTCCACAGGGACTGGAAACACCATATATTTT.

The J gene is TRBJ2-7, the V gene TRBV4-3; TRBD1 might be the D (5 bases). Germline assignment: CDR1 LGHNA and CDR2 YSLEER. The CDR3 has 15 residues. V dropped 2 bases and J dropped 2 bases, with 13 bases sitting between them. The CDR3 loop is CASSQTWQGTYEQYF. DNA for the CDR3: TGCGCCAGCAGCCAAACGTGGCAGGGAACCTACGAGCAGTACTTC.

This clone was seen just once. This chain connects TRBV11-2 to TRBJ1-4; 11 bases are shared with TRBD1. The trim removed 5 bases at V and 7 bases at J, leaving 9 bases unmatched. Germline CDR1 SGHAT, CDR2 FQNNGV. There are 16 residues in the CDR3. CDR3 protein: CASSPRVGTGGEKLFF. The DNA of the CDR3 is TGTGCCAGCAGCCCGCGGGTCGGGACAGGGGGTGAAAAACTGTTTTTT.

This clone was recorded a few times. This chain links TRBV9 with TRBJ2-1; D perhaps matches TRBD1 (5 bases). The V gene's germline CDR1 is SGDLS and CDR2 YYNGEE. The length of the CDR3 is 14 residues. Trimming took off 0 bases at V and 3 bases at J, with 7 bases between the two ends. CDR3 in DNA: TGTGCCAGCAGCGTAGCCGACAGCTACAATGAGCAGTTCTTC. This sequence encodes CASSVADSYNEQFF.

The rearrangement uses TRBV5-1 and TRBJ2-5, with 13 positions matching TRBD2. With 3 bases clipped from V and 4 bases from J, the junction kept 6 bases outside the gene matches. The CDR3 is made up of 16 amino acids. Looked up from germline, CDR1 is SGHRS and CDR2 is YFSETQ. The CDR3 here is CASSSGLAGVLETQYF. DNA for the CDR3: TGCGCCAGCAGCTCTGGACTAGCGGGAGTTCTAGAGACCCAGTACTTC. The entire variable domain, with the rest obtained from reference TRBV5-1 and TRBJ2-5, is as follows: KAGVTQTPRYLIKTRGQQVTLSCSPISGHRSVSWYQQTPGQGLQFLFEYFSETQRNKGNFPGRFSGRQFSNSRSEMNVSTLELGDSALYLCASSSGLAGVLETQYFGPGTRLLVL.

The V and J genes are TRBV12-3 or TRBV12-4 and TRBJ1-1, with TRBD1 matching over 7 bases. The CDR3 runs to 13 residues. V lost 2 bases to trimming and J lost 10 bases; unmatched junction nucleotides: 7. CDR3 loop: CASSLNRRTGAFF. In DNA, the CDR3 is TGTGCCAGCAGTTTAAACCGAAGGACAGGAGCTTTCTTT.

The rearrangement uses TRBV9 and TRBJ2-2; tentative D call: TRBD2 (6 bases). V lost 0 bases to trimming and J lost 0 bases, with 9 bases between them. Germline V lookup: CDR1 SGDLS, CDR2 YYNGEE. This CDR3 has 16 residues. The CDR3 nucleotides are TGTGCCAGCAGCGTAGTCGGGACTCCGAACACCGGGGAGCTGTTTTTT. This translates into CASSVVGTPNTGELFF. Looking up the rest from reference TRBV9 and TRBJ2-2 gives the full variable domain: DSGVTQTPKHLITATGQRVTLRCSPRSGDLSVYWYQQSLDQGLQFLIQYYNGEERAKGNILERFSAQQFPDLHSELNLSSLELGDSALYFCASSVVGTPNTGELFFGEGSRLTVL.

CDR3 DNA sequence: TGTGCCAGCAGCTCGGGACAGGGGGAAGGCGGGGAGCTGTTTTTT. Translation gives CASSSGQGEGGELFF. The chain is built from TRBV7-9 and TRBJ2-2, with 11 bases lining up with TRBD1. The germline CDR1 and CDR2 sequences are SEHNR and FQNEAQ (reference sequence). There are 15 residues in the CDR3. With 4 bases clipped from V and 7 bases from J, the junction kept 5 bases outside the gene matches.

The chain uses TRBV12-5 and TRBJ2-5; D remains ambiguous. V lost 0 bases to trimming and J lost 2 bases, with 13 bases between them. The germline V gene encodes CDR1 LGHNT and CDR2 FRNRAP. CDR3 size: 16 residues. The CDR3 nucleotides are TGTGCTAGTGGTTTGGTAATATCGGCGGTACAAGAGACCCAGTACTTC. Its translation is CASGLVISAVQETQYF.

The chain joins TRBV21-1 to TRBJ2-3; whether TRBD2, the table's D call, matches the DNA was not checked. TRBV21-1 corresponds to a pseudogene. The CDR3 covers 11 residues. CDR3 nucleotide sequence: TGTGCCAGGAGGAGGGCAGATACGCAGTATTTT. It yields the protein CARRRADTQYF.

The chain combines TRBV19 with TRBJ2-2; D not resolved. V lost 3 bases to trimming and J lost 3 bases, with 11 bases between them. Germline loops: CDR1 LNHDA, CDR2 SQIVND (reference sequence). The CDR3 contains 15 residues. The CDR3 is CASSIRVADTGELFF. CDR3 sequence (DNA): TGTGCCAGTAGTATTCGAGTAGCAGACACCGGGGAGCTGTTTTTT.

The genes are TRBV9 and TRBJ1-2, with 9 bases identical to TRBD1. The V gene end was trimmed by 1 base and the J gene end by 2 bases; junction bases not matched to a gene: 3. The germline gives CDR1 SGDLS, CDR2 YYNGEE. CDR3 length: 15 residues. CDR3 sequence reads: CASSVLTGGNYGYTF. As DNA, the CDR3 is TGTGCCAGCAGCGTATTGACAGGGGGGAACTATGGCTACACCTTC. Filled out from reference TRBV9 and TRBJ1-2, the complete variable domain reads DSGVTQTPKHLITATGQRVTLRCSPRSGDLSVYWYQQSLDQGLQFLIQYYNGEERAKGNILERFSAQQFPDLHSELNLSSLELGDSALYFCASSVLTGGNYGYTFGSGTRLTVV.

V and J are TRBV29-1 and TRBJ2-3; tentatively, D is TRBD2 (7 bases). Per germline, CDR1 SQVTM and CDR2 ANQGSEA. With 6 bases removed from V and 5 bases from J, the gap between germline ends came to 21 bases. The CDR3 has 15 amino acids. CDR3 sequence (DNA): TGCAGCGTCTCCCCCCCGGGGGGCAGAGGAGATACGCAGTATTTT. The encoded protein is CSVSPPGGRGDTQYF.